A selection of T cell receptor beta chains follows, all from one sample in a study of T cell clones after liver transplantation. TCRdb's table, derived via immunoSEQ multiplex PCR, lists solely in-frame clones and lacks some. The sample contains 70,000 to 95,000 clones, 83% of which appear only once. Sequences were derived from CD4+ T cells from blood, sampled at the 22-month timepoint. Receptors originate from a human patient who received a liver transplant. Some T cells may be the graft donor's. CDR3s leave out the opening cysteine and the closing phenylalanine or tryptophan. Fields, in order: V gene, CDR3 length, clone size, CDR3 protein. Size tells how often a clone was seen (once, few, many) or the class of an expanded clone, and some rows leave it out.

V gene: TRBV6-6; CDR3 length: 13; clone size: NA; CDR3 protein: ASSYSAGYQETQY
V gene: TRBV6-6; CDR3 length: 11; clone size: NA; CDR3 protein: ASSKVPYNEQF
V gene: TRBV5-6; CDR3 length: 9; clone size: NA; CDR3 protein: ASVREETQY
V gene: TRBV28; CDR3 length: 14; clone size: NA; CDR3 protein: ASSLGPGQGAYTQY
V gene: TRBV6-1; CDR3 length: 17; clone size: NA; CDR3 protein: ASSEGPVRSTMVRETQY
V gene: TRBV6-1; CDR3 length: 10; clone size: NA; CDR3 protein: ASHSSGNTIY
V gene: TRBV2; CDR3 length: 14; clone size: NA; CDR3 protein: ASSLTNLRRSYEQY
V gene: TRBV2; CDR3 length: 9; clone size: NA; CDR3 protein: ASTQFDEQY
V gene: TRBV5-6; CDR3 length: 10; clone size: NA; CDR3 protein: ASSLGVAMQF
V gene: TRBV29-1; CDR3 length: 14; clone size: NA; CDR3 protein: SVVSSGRKTSNEQF
V gene: TRBV7-9; CDR3 length: 13; clone size: NA; CDR3 protein: ASSLRAADYGGYT
V gene: TRBV7-2; CDR3 length: 11; clone size: NA; CDR3 protein: ASSFNSNQPQH
V gene: TRBV30; CDR3 length: 11; clone size: NA; CDR3 protein: AWSLSTEYGYT
V gene: TRBV11-3; CDR3 length: 14; clone size: NA; CDR3 protein: ASSRGERGSTGELF
V gene: TRBV19; CDR3 length: 10; clone size: NA; CDR3 protein: ASSIPLMGQY
V gene: TRBV9; CDR3 length: 13; clone size: NA; CDR3 protein: ASSVADRGGETQY
V gene: TRBV19; CDR3 length: 12; clone size: NA; CDR3 protein: ASRRQDRTYGYT
V gene: TRBV9; CDR3 length: 11; clone size: NA; CDR3 protein: ASSAGYSSGYT
V gene: TRBV5-1; CDR3 length: 12; clone size: NA; CDR3 protein: ASSLGQINSPLH
V gene: TRBV6-5; CDR3 length: 13; clone size: NA; CDR3 protein: ASSYRQGDNEKLF
V gene: TRBV6-4; CDR3 length: 11; clone size: few; CDR3 protein: ASSDWDRGLKF
V gene: TRBV14; CDR3 length: 12; clone size: NA; CDR3 protein: ASSSNRGVPEAF
V gene: TRBV7-3; CDR3 length: 12; clone size: NA; CDR3 protein: ASSPAVRGGEQF